The 16 T cell receptor beta chains below were found in one sample sequenced in a study of a mutant IDH1 vaccine in newly diagnosed glioma. Time point noted: week 11, during vaccination. The investigators gave 300 ug of mutant IDH1 20-mer peptide in each vaccine dose, together with topical imiquimod. Profiled with immunoSEQ multiplex PCR; TCRdb holds only in-frame clones, not every one. The sample records 60,000 or so clones, 89% being singletons. Their cognate antigens are unknown. Sequenced material: PBMCs, taken from a glioma patient whose treatment included an IDH1 peptide vaccine. These receptors all come from a man aged 35 to 55 with glioma.

The chain couples TRBV5-4 to TRBJ2-7; a weak D match, TRBD2 (5 bases). The CDR3 length is 11 residues. Between the trimmed V and J ends, which lost 2 bases and 5 bases, there was a span of 5 bases. Per the germline V gene, CDR1 is SGHNT and CDR2 is YYREEE (reference sequence). The CDR3 reads CASSFGDEQYF. The CDR3 nucleotides read TGTGCCAGCAGCTTCGGGGACGAGCAGTACTTC.

The chain couples TRBV10-3 to TRBJ2-5, with 7 nucleotides matching TRBD1. The germline V gene has CDR1 ENHRY and CDR2 SYGVKD. After removal of 10 bases from V and 1 base from J, the junction contained 6 bases not matched to a gene. The CDR3 covers 13 residues. The CDR3 spells CASSGTVQETQYF. In nucleotides, the CDR3 is TGTGCCAGCTCCGGGACAGTCCAAGAGACCCAGTACTTC.

The chain combines TRBV9 with TRBJ2-5, with no clear D. The J call may not be correct, given that the DNA end is closer to TRBJ2-7. Germline lookup yields CDR1 SGDLS and CDR2 YYNGEE. This CDR3 is 16 amino acids long. The CDR3 loop is CASSVDPAATAYEQYF. The CDR3 coding sequence is TGTGCCAGCAGCGTAGACCCGGCGGCCACTGCGTACGAGCAGTACTTC.

Written as DNA, the CDR3 is TGCGCCAGCAGCCACTCCCATGGGGGACAGGGGGCCTCTGGGGCCAACGTCCTGACTTTC. Its translation is CASSHSHGGQGASGANVLTF. V and J are TRBV4-1 and TRBJ2-6; 12 positions match TRBD1. V trimming: 3 bases; J trimming: 0 bases; junction bases outside the gene matches: 9. Per germline, CDR1 MGHRA and CDR2 YSYEKL. The CDR3 covers 20 residues.

A remark on this clone: The junction and the germline gene differ at one end; a read error may be behind it. The chain joins TRBV10-1 to TRBJ2-7, with 11 bases lining up with TRBD1. The CDR3 has 15 amino acids. The germline CDR1 and CDR2 sequences are WNHNN and SYGVQD (reference sequence). CDR3 bases: TGCGCCAGCAGTGGGGGGGACAGGGGGATTCGAACTCAGGACTTC. Amino acids: CASSGGDRGIRTQDF.

This sequence joins TRBV7-2 and TRBJ2-7; D is perhaps TRBD2 (6 bases). Trimming removed 5 bases at V and 2 bases at J, with 16 bases between. CDR3 length: 15 amino acids. From germline, CDR1 is SGHTA and CDR2 FQGNSA. Here the CDR3 DNA reads TGTGCCAGCAGCCCCCGGCAAACTAGCACCTACGAGCAGTACTTC. Protein: CASSPRQTSTYEQYF.

The CDR3 sequence: CSVQGAYTGYTF. In nucleotides, the CDR3 is TGCAGCGTTCAGGGGGCGTATACTGGCTACACCTTC. The rearrangement links TRBV29-1 to TRBJ1-2, with 8 bases fitting TRBD1. This CDR3 has 12 amino acids. V gave up 5 bases and J gave up 7 bases; unmatched junction bases: 6. CDR1 and CDR2 (germline): SQVTM, ANQGSEA.

This chain connects TRBV11-2 to TRBJ1-4; perhaps TRBD1 as D (5 bases). This CDR3 spans 16 amino acids. The V gene lost 3 bases and the J gene lost 0 bases, with 11 bases spanning the gap. Germline CDR1 SGHAT, CDR2 FQNNGV. The DNA for the CDR3 is TGTGCCAGCAGCTTGGGGCGGACTGCAACTAATGAAAAACTGTTTTTT. It is translated as CASSLGRTATNEKLFF.

The table lists this clone with a few counts. The genes are TRBV6-5 and TRBJ2-1; tentatively, D is TRBD1 or TRBD2 (6 bases each). This CDR3 is 13 amino acids long. Germline V gene sequence: CDR1 MNHEY, CDR2 SVGAGI. The V end lost 10 bases, the J end lost 9 bases, and 19 bases lay between the germline ends. The CDR3 nucleotides are TGTGCCACCGAGTTTAGAAAGGGGGGTGAGCAGTTCTTC. Residues: CATEFRKGGEQFF.

The genes are TRBV2 and TRBJ1-2; TRBD1 is a possible D gene (6 bases). The CDR3 loop spans 18 amino acids. Trimming took off 1 base at V and 4 bases at J, with 22 bases between the two ends. Germline lookup yields CDR1 SNHLY and CDR2 FYNNEI. CDR3 protein: CASSEGRSLTGLIYGYTF. The CDR3 DNA follows: TGTGCCAGCAGTGAAGGACGGAGCTTGACAGGCCTAATCTATGGCTACACCTTC.

This clone has more than one count but fewer than ten. The rearrangement links TRBV5-1 to TRBJ2-3; perhaps D is TRBD1 or TRBD2 (5 bases each). Germline CDR1 and CDR2: SGHRS and YFSETQ. The CDR3 contains 16 residues. V lost 0 bases and J lost 1, with 12 bases in between. The CDR3 spells CASSLEPMGGTDTQYF. In DNA form, the CDR3 reads TGCGCCAGCAGCTTGGAACCCATGGGGGGCACAGATACGCAGTATTTT.

Of note for this clone: A junction end diverges from the germline sequence, so it may reflect a read error. This sequence joins TRBV2 and TRBJ2-3; 11 bases fit TRBD2. Germline V gives CDR1 SNHLY, CDR2 FYNNEI. The CDR3 is 12 residues long. The CDR3 bases are TGTGCCAGCAGTGAGCGACTAGCGGGGTTGGATTTT. Its protein is CASSERLAGLDF. Full variable domain (outside the CDR3, taken from reference TRBV2 and TRBJ2-3): EPEVTQTPSHQVTQMGQEVILRCVPISNHLYFYWYRQILGQKVEFLVSFYNNEISEKSEIFDDQFSVERPDGSNFTLKIRSTKLEDSAMYFCASSERLAGLDFGPGTRLTVL.

This rearrangement joins TRBV5-1 to TRBJ2-3, with 9 bases identical to TRBD2. V was clipped by 3 bases and J by 4 bases; unmatched bases: 9. The germline gives CDR1 SGHRS, CDR2 YFSETQ. The length of the CDR3 is 16 residues. CDR3 in DNA: TGCGCCAGCAGCTGGGCCGGGACTAGCAACGCAGATACGCAGTATTTT. Its translation: CASSWAGTSNADTQYF. Based on the CDR3 plus reference TRBV5-1 and TRBJ2-3, the full variable domain is KAGVTQTPRYLIKTRGQQVTLSCSPISGHRSVSWYQQTPGQGLQFLFEYFSETQRNKGNFPGRFSGRQFSNSRSEMNVSTLELGDSALYLCASSWAGTSNADTQYFGPGTRLTVL.

J is TRBJ1-3 and V is TRBV10-3; 7 nucleotides line up with TRBD1. CDR3 length: 16 amino acids. Germline values: CDR1 ENHRY, CDR2 SYGVKD. Germline trimming cut 4 bases from V and 0 bases from J; bases unmatched to any gene: 6. The CDR3 coding sequence is TGTGCCATCAGTGGGGGGACAGACGACTCTGGAAACACCATATATTTT. As protein: CAISGGTDDSGNTIYF.

This chain uses TRBV18 with TRBJ1-2; TRBD1 agrees at 7 bases. The CDR3 totals 14 residues. V was pared by 2 bases and J by 2 bases, with 2 bases of the junction left unmatched. Germline lookup yields CDR1 KGHSH and CDR2 LQKENI. The CDR3 protein is CASSPYRGNYGYTF. The CDR3 DNA is TGTGCCAGCTCACCATACAGGGGAAACTATGGCTACACCTTC.

The chain uses TRBV5-5 and TRBJ2-3; 8 positions agree with TRBD2. The CDR3 has 14 amino acids. CDR1 and CDR2 from the germline V gene are SGHKS and YYEKEE (reference sequence). V gave up 6 bases and J gave up 5 bases; unmatched junction bases: 8. The CDR3 loop is CASNSGGGQDTQYF. CDR3 DNA sequence: TGTGCCAGCAACTCGGGAGGGGGACAAGATACGCAGTATTTT.